A single sample is the source of the 30 T cell receptor beta chains below, sequenced in a study of T cells in Graves' hyperthyroidism and ophthalmopathy. Amplification targeted TCR beta CDR3 regions from RNA transcripts. Initially, a first-round RT-PCR of the TCR CDR3 employed the HTBI primer set. MiXCR, applied by TCRdb to the multiplex PCR reads, yields one record per CDR3 protein. This sample carries roughly 500,000 distinct CDR3 sequences, around a fifth of them seen once, and the ten largest clones take about 53%. Specimen: blood. The source is a woman aged 65 to 85 with Graves' ophthalmopathy.

The rearrangement uses TRBV29-1 and TRBJ2-7; 11 bases map to TRBD1. Germline CDR1 SQVTM, CDR2 ANQGSEA. The CDR3 covers 13 residues. V trimming: 7 bases; J trimming: 7 bases; junction bases outside the gene matches: 9. The CDR3 DNA follows: TGCAGCGCTCCGGGACAGGGGGTAGGTGAGCAGTACTTC. Translated: CSAPGQGVGEQYF.

The V gene is TRBV5-4, the J gene TRBJ2-7; 9 positions agree with TRBD1. Germline V gene sequence: CDR1 SGHNT, CDR2 YYREEE (reference sequence). Trimming removed 4 bases from V and 5 bases from J; junction bases left unmatched: 10. CDR3 length: 15 amino acids. The CDR3 reads CASSPGQGRFHEQYF. As DNA, the CDR3 is TGTGCCAGCAGCCCAGGACAGGGGAGGTTTCACGAGCAGTACTTC.

The genes are TRBV29-1 and TRBJ2-7, with TRBD1 matching 7 bases. The CDR3 contains 15 residues. The V segment lost 5 bases and the J segment 0 bases; nucleotides outside the gene matches: 10. Germline V gives CDR1 SQVTM, CDR2 ANQGSEA. The CDR3 DNA follows: TGCAGCGTTACTCCGGGACAGTGGAGCTCCTACGAGCAGTACTTC. Translation gives CSVTPGQWSSYEQYF.

The gene calls are TRBV19 and TRBJ2-7; no definite D call. This CDR3 has 13 amino acids. Germline loops: CDR1 LNHDA, CDR2 SQIVND (reference sequence). Trimming shortened V by 10 bases and J by 5 bases, and 18 bases separated the two germline ends. CDR3 amino acids: CATQRGGIDEQYF. CDR3 DNA: TGTGCCACCCAAAGAGGTGGGATCGACGAGCAGTACTTC.

The sample holds a few counts of this clonotype. At one end, the junction sequence differs from germline, possibly due to a read error. CDR3 in amino acids: CASNYPTAYSGNTIYF. CDR3 DNA sequence: TGTGCCAGCAATTACCCTACAGCTTACTCTGGAAACACCATATATTTT. The V and J genes are TRBV6-5 and TRBJ1-3; D remains ambiguous. This CDR3 region has 16 residues. Germline-derived CDR1 and CDR2 are MNHEY and SVGAGI.

This chain connects TRBV5-1 to TRBJ2-7; possibly TRBD1 or TRBD2 for D (5 bases each). V lost 2 bases and J 4 bases, leaving 13 bases between the germline ends. The CDR3 extends over 14 amino acids. Germline CDR1 SGHRS, CDR2 YFSETQ. The CDR3 reads CASSFEGPPYEQYF. CDR3 nucleotide sequence: TGCGCCAGCAGCTTTGAGGGGCCGCCTTACGAGCAGTACTTC.

The sample holds many counts of this clonotype. The rearrangement joins TRBV20-1 to TRBJ1-1, with 9 nucleotides matching TRBD1. Losses at the gene ends were 0 bases for V and 10 bases for J; bases not matched to a gene: 3. CDR1 is DFQATT and CDR2 is SNEGSKA in the germline V gene (reference sequence). The CDR3 consists of 12 residues. The CDR3 sequence is CSARDRDRVAFF. In nucleotides, the CDR3 is TGCAGTGCTAGAGATCGGGACAGGGTAGCTTTCTTT.

This clonotype was picked up many times. V usage is TRBV7-8 and J usage is TRBJ2-3; D uncertain. The length of the CDR3 is 14 residues. Germline V gene data show CDR1 as SGHVS and CDR2 as FQNEAQ. V lost 4 bases, J lost 2 bases, and 10 bases lay in between. CDR3 protein: CASSYRGYTDTQYF. The CDR3 DNA reads as TGTGCCAGCAGCTATAGAGGATACACAGATACGCAGTATTTT. The entire variable domain, with the rest obtained from reference TRBV7-8 and TRBJ2-3, is as follows: GAGVSQSPRYKVAKRGQDVALRCDPISGHVSLFWYQQALGQGPEFLTYFQNEAQLDKSGLPSDRFFAERPEGSVSTLKIQRTQQEDSAVYLCASSYRGYTDTQYFGPGTRLTVL.

This clonotype was found a few times. The gene calls are TRBV11-2 and TRBJ2-5; a weak D match, TRBD2 (6 bases). The CDR3 has 14 residues. Germline-derived CDR1 and CDR2 are SGHAT and FQNNGV. V was cut by 5 bases and J by 5 bases, with 15 bases left in between. Here the CDR3 reads CASSTVRERETQYF. Here the CDR3 DNA reads TGTGCCAGCAGCACAGTTCGGGAGAGGGAGACCCAGTACTTC.

Comment on this clonotype: The junction and the germline gene differ at one end; a read error may be behind it. As DNA, the CDR3 is TGTGCCAGCAGCTTAGTTGTGGGACAGGGGCCCTACGAGCGGTACTTC. Its protein product is CASSLVVGQGPYERYF. This rearrangement joins TRBV7-2 to TRBJ2-7; TRBD1 agrees at 10 bases. CDR3 size: 16 residues. Germline V gene data show CDR1 as SGHTA and CDR2 as FQGNSA.

The count of this clonotype is one. One base away lies a much larger clone, so this may be a sequencing read error. The chain couples TRBV29-1 to TRBJ2-1, with a possible D match to TRBD1 (6 bases). Trimming left V 8 bases short and J 7 bases short, with 21 bases between. The germline CDR1 and CDR2 sequences are SQVTM and ANQGSEA. The CDR3 spans 14 residues. CDR3 amino acids: CSIVVGGMGNEQFF. In nucleotides, the CDR3 is TGCAGCATTGTAGTAGGGGGAATGGGGAATGAGCAGTTCTTC.

At least ten counts were recorded for this clonotype. This rearrangement joins TRBV28 to TRBJ2-3; a possible D gene is TRBD1 (6 bases). The CDR3 is made up of 15 amino acids. The germline V gene has CDR1 MDHEN and CDR2 SYDVKM. V lost 2 bases and J lost 2, with 11 bases in between. CDR3 nucleotide sequence: TGTGCCAGCAGTTTAAAGGACAGCCCCACAGATACGCAGTATTTT. It encodes CASSLKDSPTDTQYF. Supplemented by reference TRBV28 and TRBJ2-3, the full variable domain reads DVKVTQSSRYLVKRTGEKVFLECVQDMDHENMFWYRQDPGLGLRLIYFSYDVKMKEKGDIPEGYSVSREKKERFSLILESASTNQTSMYLCASSLKDSPTDTQYFGPGTRLTVL.

The chain employs TRBV12-3 or TRBV12-4 and TRBJ2-3, with 12 bases matching TRBD2. This CDR3 region has 16 residues. The V segment lost 6 bases and the J segment 1 base; nucleotides outside the gene matches: 5. CDR3 DNA: TGTGCCAGCAGGACTAGCGGGAGCATTGGCACAGATACGCAGTATTTT. Protein product: CASRTSGSIGTDTQYF.

The table lists this clonotype with a few counts. The chain recombines TRBV7-6 with TRBJ2-7; 7 nucleotides align to TRBD1. V was clipped by 4 bases and J by 5 bases; unmatched bases: 8. The CDR3 sequence is 14 residues long. The V gene's germline CDR1 is SGHVS and CDR2 FNYEAQ. The CDR3: CASSSFLQGDEQYF. The CDR3 nucleotides read TGTGCCAGCAGCTCTTTCCTTCAGGGGGACGAGCAGTACTTC. Variable domain in full (rest from reference TRBV7-6 and TRBJ2-7): GAGVSQSPRYKVTKRGQDVALRCDPISGHVSLYWYRQALGQGPEFLTYFNYEAQQDKSGLPNDRFSAERPEGSISTLTIQRTEQRDSAMYRCASSSFLQGDEQYFGPGTRLTVT.

The CDR3 bases are TGTGCCAGCAGCCAAGATGGGACTAGCGGTACCAAAAACATTCAGTACTTC. Translated: CASSQDGTSGTKNIQYF. The chain carries TRBV3-1 and TRBJ2-4; 11 nucleotides match TRBD2. Trimming removed 0 bases from V and 2 bases from J; junction bases left unmatched: 3. There are 17 residues in the CDR3. Per germline, CDR1 LGHDT and CDR2 YNNKEL (reference sequence).

CDR3 bases: TGTGCCAGCAGCGGATCAGCGGGAGGGCCCCACGAGCAGTACTTC. It encodes CASSGSAGGPHEQYF. The gene calls are TRBV9 and TRBJ2-7, with 10 nucleotides matching TRBD2. Germline trimming cut 3 bases from V and 5 bases from J; bases unmatched to any gene: 8. From germline, CDR1 is SGDLS and CDR2 YYNGEE. CDR3 length equals 15 residues.

This clonotype was recorded a few times. The CDR3 DNA is TGCAGTGCCCGAAGGGGACCGGGACTAGCAAGAGAGACCCAGTACTTC. Amino acid sequence: CSARRGPGLARETQYF. The chain links TRBV20-1 to TRBJ2-5, with 9 positions matching TRBD2. The V gene end was trimmed by 6 bases and the J gene end by 4 bases; junction bases not matched to a gene: 15. This CDR3 contains 16 residues. Looked up from germline, CDR1 is DFQATT and CDR2 is SNEGSKA (reference sequence).

This clonotype was recorded a few times. The J gene is TRBJ2-1, the V gene TRBV5-1; 8 nucleotides match TRBD2. The CDR3 covers 16 residues. Looked up from germline, CDR1 is SGHRS and CDR2 is YFSETQ. V was clipped by 1 base and J by 0 bases; unmatched bases: 3. CDR3 nucleotides: TGCGCCAGCAGCTTGTGGAGCGGGAGCTCCTACAATGAGCAGTTCTTC. Protein product: CASSLWSGSSYNEQFF.

The chain recombines TRBV5-1 with TRBJ2-1; 12 bases fit TRBD2. CDR3 size: 18 residues. Germline V lookup: CDR1 SGHRS, CDR2 YFSETQ. J was trimmed by 0 bases and V by 4 bases; bases with no gene match: 8. CDR3: CASSTGTSGRSSYNEQFF. The CDR3 DNA sequence: TGCGCCAGCAGCACAGGGACTAGCGGGCGGAGCTCCTACAATGAGCAGTTCTTC.

The gene calls are TRBV5-1 and TRBJ1-2; 7 bases fit TRBD1. The length of the CDR3 is 17 residues. J gave up 4 bases and V 4 bases, and 16 bases lay outside the gene matches. Germline loops: CDR1 SGHRS, CDR2 YFSETQ. CDR3 coding DNA: TGCGCCAGCAGCGGCCCGACAGGGTCCCTCAGTAGCTATGGCTACACCTTC. It yields the protein CASSGPTGSLSSYGYTF.

The V and J genes are TRBV15 and TRBJ2-2, with D tentatively TRBD1 (6 bases). V was pared by 0 bases and J by 7 bases, with 12 bases between. The CDR3 contains 15 residues. Germline CDR1 LNHNV, CDR2 YYDKDF (reference sequence). The CDR3 protein is CATSRDHRADGELFF. CDR3 sequence (DNA): TGTGCCACCAGCAGAGATCACAGGGCGGACGGGGAGCTGTTTTTT.

This clonotype was observed a few times. This chain connects TRBV12-5 to TRBJ1-5; D unresolved. The germline CDR1 and CDR2 sequences are LGHNT and FRNRAP. V dropped 5 bases and J dropped 6 bases, with 14 bases sitting between them. The CDR3 length is 14 residues. DNA of the CDR3: TGTGCTAGTGGTAACGACGGGAGGGCTCAGCCCCAGCATTTT. Translated, it gives CASGNDGRAQPQHF.

This clonotype was seen more than once but under ten times. The chain carries TRBV28 and TRBJ2-1, with D perhaps TRBD2 (5 bases). The CDR3 extends over 13 amino acids. Trimming stripped 6 bases from V and 7 bases from J, with 13 bases between. Germline-derived CDR1 and CDR2 are MDHEN and SYDVKM. CDR3 residues: CASRRTGPNEQFF. DNA of the CDR3: TGTGCCAGCAGGCGGACTGGGCCTAATGAGCAGTTCTTC.

This clonotype was detected only a few times. V is TRBV5-6 and J is TRBJ2-7; TRBD1 aligns across 11 bases. V trimming: 1 base; J trimming: 2 bases; junction bases outside the gene matches: 2. The CDR3 is made up of 15 amino acids. The germline V gene has CDR1 SGHDT and CDR2 YYEEEE. Here the CDR3 DNA reads TGTGCCAGCAGCTTGTGGACAGGGGGCGCCTACGAGCAGTACTTC. It specifies CASSLWTGGAYEQYF.

This clonotype came up a few times. V and J are TRBV10-2 and TRBJ2-4; D uncertain. Germline CDR1 reads WSHSY; CDR2 reads SAAADI. V lost 3 bases, J lost 10 bases, and 4 bases lay in between. This CDR3 is 10 amino acids long. The CDR3 coding sequence is TGCGCCAGCAGTGATACTATTCAGTACTTC. Its translation is CASSDTIQYF.

This clonotype occurred once. The rearrangement links TRBV20-1 to TRBJ2-1, with a weak D call TRBD2 (5 bases). With 6 bases removed from V and 9 bases from J, the gap between germline ends came to 24 bases. Germline CDR1 DFQATT, CDR2 SNEGSKA (reference sequence). The CDR3 consists of 15 residues. The CDR3 is CSASSRDLAASEQFF. For the CDR3, the DNA is TGCAGTGCCTCCTCCCGGGATCTCGCCGCGTCTGAGCAGTTCTTC.

The rearrangement links TRBV28 to TRBJ2-1; no firm D call. CDR3 length equals 13 residues. Trimming left V 2 bases short and J 12 bases short, with 14 bases between. Germline CDR1 MDHEN, CDR2 SYDVKM. The CDR3 is CASSLDVPKRQFF. DNA for the CDR3: TGTGCCAGCAGTTTAGACGTCCCAAAGCGGCAGTTCTTC. Full variable domain (rest looked up from reference TRBV28 and TRBJ2-1): DVKVTQSSRYLVKRTGEKVFLECVQDMDHENMFWYRQDPGLGLRLIYFSYDVKMKEKGDIPEGYSVSREKKERFSLILESASTNQTSMYLCASSLDVPKRQFFGPGTRLTVL.

The CDR3 nucleotides read TGTGCCAGCAGCGGACCCTCGGGGGCCTATACAGATACGCAGTATTTT. Its translation: CASSGPSGAYTDTQYF. The chain recombines TRBV7-8 with TRBJ2-3; possibly TRBD1 or TRBD2 for D (6 bases each). There are 16 residues in the CDR3. V lost 5 bases and J lost 3, with 18 bases in between. CDR1 and CDR2 (germline): SGHVS, FQNEAQ. Filled out from reference TRBV7-8 and TRBJ2-3, the complete variable domain reads GAGVSQSPRYKVAKRGQDVALRCDPISGHVSLFWYQQALGQGPEFLTYFQNEAQLDKSGLPSDRFFAERPEGSVSTLKIQRTQQEDSAVYLCASSGPSGAYTDTQYFGPGTRLTVL.

This clonotype was seen ten or more times. V usage is TRBV30 and J usage is TRBJ1-1, with a tentative D call TRBD1 (5 bases). Germline lookup yields CDR1 GTSNPN and CDR2 SVGIG (reference sequence). The CDR3 totals 13 residues. Trimming pared 2 bases from V and 1 base from J, leaving 8 bases between. In DNA, the CDR3 is TGTGCCTGGAGTACCAGGGCGAACACTGAAGCTTTCTTT. It codes for CAWSTRANTEAFF.

This clonotype was counted only a few times. The rearrangement joins TRBV27 to TRBJ2-2; D gene ambiguous. Germline CDR1 is MNHEY and CDR2 is SMNVEV (reference sequence). The CDR3 is 18 amino acids. V lost 4 bases and J 2 bases, leaving 20 bases between the germline ends. The CDR3 loop reads CASSSPRQPTSNTGELFF. CDR3 sequence (DNA): TGTGCCAGCAGTTCACCCCGGCAGCCCACATCCAACACCGGGGAGCTGTTTTTT.